This TCR beta chain appears in the sequencing data of a study of shared clonotypes between healthy human individuals. The assay used deep level. Replicate PCRs from sorted subsets contained around 200 ng DNA, which is 29,000 or so T cell genomes. Using immunoSEQ multiplex PCR, the repertoire was profiled, and TCRdb retains in-frame clones only, with some absent. Of around 690,000 clones in the sample, 90% are singletons; the top ten hold roughly 36%. V was clipped by 7 bases and J by 12 bases, with 13 bases between them. The CDR3 runs to 11 residues. Germline-derived CDR1 and CDR2 are SGHAT and FQNNGV.

This receptor was identified in a man aged 18-30 years in good health. Some clones in this sample may be carry-over from other donors' samples. What was sequenced was memory CD8+ T cells from PBMCs. Subset described: CD45RO+ cells pooled with CCR7-negative TemRA cells. The chain has TRBV11-2 and TRBJ2-1, with D perhaps assigned TRBD1 or TRBD2 (5 bases each). The CDR3 loop is CASNLGVGQFF. CDR3 bases: TGTGCCAGCAACCTGGGGGTGGGGCAGTTCTTC.